One T cell receptor beta chain is described in this entry. The antigen remains undetermined. This sample was taken from a study of shared clonotypes between healthy human individuals. Findings and limits, study-wide: Sharing across four donors was highest in naive CD4 (around 5%) and lowest in memory CD8 (around 0.4%).

Method: immunoSEQ multiplex PCR; TCRdb's copy keeps in-frame clones and lacks some. The sample carries hundreds of thousands of clones, about 80% recorded once. Both subsets, CD45RA+ naive and CD45RA-negative memory, were split from the CD4+ cells. The source of this sequence is a woman younger than 45 in good health. The sample consisted of memory CD4+ T cells sorted from blood. As to subset: CD45RA-negative fraction.

As DNA, the CDR3 is TGTGCCAGCCGACCGGGCGGGGTCGGGAACTATGGCTACACCTTC. As protein: CASRPGGVGNYGYTF. J is TRBJ1-2 and V is TRBV6-1; D unclear. The ends were cut back, 8 bases at V and 2 bases at J, with 18 bases in the middle. CDR3 size: 15 residues. The V gene's germline CDR1 is MNHNS and CDR2 SASEGT.